This T cell receptor (beta chain) was identified during a study of regulatory T cells in long-lasting Graves disease. This sample's time point: persistent/refractory GD, antithyroid drugs over 5 years with positive TRAb. Preparation of the TCR library used RNA extracted from PBMCs. According to the study, TCR beta libraries were built with iRepertoire HTBI primers and CDR3-region Arm-PCR. TCRdb called the multiplex PCR reads again in MiXCR, with one record for every CDR3 protein. Among roughly 450,000 distinct CDR3 sequences, roughly 22% were seen once, and the ten largest hold over 10%. There are a few counts of this clonotype. The sequences come from peripheral blood mononuclear cells (PBMCs), collected when the disease was refractory, from a patient treated with antithyroid drugs. The receptor comes from a female donor with Graves disease.

CDR3 coding DNA: TGCAGTGCAAAACCCCGGGACCCCGGGGTCACTGAAGCTTTCTTT. Protein sequence: CSAKPRDPGVTEAFF. J is TRBJ1-1 and V is TRBV20-1, with a weak D call TRBD1 (5 bases). The CDR3 runs to 15 residues. Germline assignment: CDR1 DFQATT and CDR2 SNEGSKA (reference sequence). The V and J ends lost 6 bases and 4 bases respectively, with 21 bases between them.